This record looks at one TCR beta chain sequence and its context. Its antigen is not identified. Time point reported: baseline pretreatment blood. Treatment noted: 15 Gy SBRT to primary tumor, nephrectomy 4 weeks later. After SBRT, blood was collected at 2 and 4 weeks, plus baseline. The data originate from a study of radiation and T cells in renal cell carcinoma. The wider study: Nephrectomy followed 15 Gy stereotactic body radiation by 4 weeks. Notes on the study in general: From baseline, blood top tumor clonotypes peaked at 2 weeks post-radiation.

Germline CDR1 is SGHDN and CDR2 is FVKESK. This CDR3 region has 15 residues. V lost 5 bases and J lost 3; bases outside the gene matches: 9. Using immunoSEQ multiplex PCR, the repertoire was profiled, and TCRdb retains in-frame clones only, with some absent. The data hold 50,000 to 75,000 clones, with approximately 80% observed a single time. The gene calls are TRBV14 and TRBJ1-1; 7 bases match TRBD1. This TCR derives from a man in his fifties or sixties with renal cell carcinoma. The material sequenced was blood, taken from a patient whose treatment included radiotherapy and nephrectomy. CDR3 bases: TGTGCCAGCAGCACCCGACAGGGAGGGGACACTGAAGCTTTCTTT. This sequence encodes CASSTRQGGDTEAFF.